This T cell receptor (beta chain) was sequenced in a study of cytomegalovirus exposure and HLA in healthy donors. Study-wide points: The authors later linked a missense DCLRE1C variant to TCR beta V- and J-gene trimming. For most TCR beta V segments, an earlier analysis put the productive rate at about 87% or about 30% of the time.

The PCR employed 60 Vbeta primers together with 13 Jbeta primers. Data came from immunoSEQ multiplex PCR; TCRdb stores just in-frame clones and leaves some out. This sample has about 130,000 clones; roughly four fifths occur once, and the top ten carry 1.2%. A note on this clone: Antigen unknown.

The CDR3 spans 17 residues. Looked up from germline, CDR1 is MGHRA and CDR2 is YSYEKL. Trimming pared 1 base from V and 0 bases from J, leaving 13 bases between. Sequencing was carried out using PBMCs. The chain employs TRBV4-1 and TRBJ1-3; tentative D call: TRBD1 (5 bases). This receptor was identified in a girl aged 2 to 10 in good health and CMV-seronegative. CDR3 sequence: CASSQGPPGSSGNTIYF. DNA for the CDR3: TGCGCCAGCAGCCAAGGTCCTCCAGGGTCCTCTGGAAACACCATATATTTT.